This entry lists 9 T cell receptor beta chains sequenced from one sample in a study of CD8 T cells in ankylosing spondylitis. Overall study findings and caveats: Among TCR beta sequences, a motif of eight or nine highly homologous variants appeared characteristic of ankylosing spondylitis blood.

Antigens of these TCRs are unknown. TCRdb called the 5' RACE reads again in MiXCR, with one record for every CDR3 protein. The sample contains approximately 400,000 distinct CDR3 sequences, roughly 15% of which appear only once. The sequenced sample consisted of blood, either unsorted or a sorted T cell fraction (not recorded which). These receptors were collected from a male donor with ankylosing spondylitis.

This clonotype was detected a few times. The chain carries TRBV7-2 and TRBJ2-3, with D possibly being TRBD2 (6 bases). There are 16 residues in the CDR3. Looked up from germline, CDR1 is SGHTA and CDR2 is FQGNSA. The V end lost 3 bases, the J end lost 0 bases, and 13 bases lay between the germline ends. The CDR3 DNA reads as TGTGCCAGCAGCTTCGTCGGGACTTCCAGCACAGATACGCAGTATTTT. Protein product: CASSFVGTSSTDTQYF.

The chain couples TRBV4-3 to TRBJ2-7, with TRBD2 matching 9 bases. Per the germline V gene, CDR1 is LGHNA and CDR2 is YSLEER. The CDR3 totals 17 residues. V lost 5 bases to trimming and J lost 5 bases; unmatched junction nucleotides: 16. The CDR3 nucleotides read TGCGCCAGCAGCTCAGGAGCAGTCCTAGCGGGAAGCAACGAGCAGTACTTC. It specifies CASSSGAVLAGSNEQYF.

This clonotype was observed a few times. The V gene is TRBV4-1, the J gene TRBJ2-4, with unresolved D. Trimming took off 0 bases at V and 4 bases at J, with 7 bases between the two ends. The CDR3 loop spans 14 amino acids. The V gene's germline CDR1 is MGHRA and CDR2 YSYEKL. The CDR3 is CASSQEKSKNIQYF. The CDR3 DNA follows: TGCGCCAGCAGCCAAGAAAAGAGTAAAAACATTCAGTACTTC.

The CDR3, as DNA: TGTGCCAGCAGCCAAGTATTAGCGGGAGGGATTCAGTACTTC. Its protein product is CASSQVLAGGIQYF. The V call is TRBV3-1, the J call TRBJ2-4, with 11 positions matching TRBD2. Per the germline V gene, CDR1 is LGHDT and CDR2 is YNNKEL (reference sequence). The CDR3 loop spans 14 amino acids. V lost 1 base and J lost 10; bases outside the gene matches: 3.

The V and J genes are TRBV11-2 and TRBJ2-7, with D hard to call. Trimming pared 0 bases from V and 3 bases from J, leaving 9 bases between. This CDR3 has 14 residues. Germline CDR1 is SGHAT and CDR2 is FQNNGV. The CDR3 bases are TGTGCCAGCAGCTTAGATCCCCTAATCTACGAGCAGTACTTC. Amino acids: CASSLDPLIYEQYF.

This clonotype appeared a few times. V and J are TRBV5-1 and TRBJ2-5, with a weak D call TRBD1 (5 bases). The CDR3 runs 16 residues. Trimming took 4 bases from V and 5 from J, leaving 21 bases between them. CDR1 is SGHRS and CDR2 is YFSETQ in the germline V gene. The CDR3 region has the DNA TGCGCCAGCAGCCACGACATGGGTAGGGGTCAGGAGACCCAGTACTTC. Its translation: CASSHDMGRGQETQYF.

There are many counts of this clonotype. The genes are TRBV29-1 and TRBJ1-5, with 7 bases matching TRBD1. J lost 5 bases, V lost 4 bases, and 5 bases had no gene match. CDR1 and CDR2 (germline): SQVTM, ANQGSEA. The CDR3 contains 13 residues. CDR3 nucleotide sequence: TGCAGCGTTGCCATAACAGGGGATCAGCCCCAGCATTTT. Amino acid sequence: CSVAITGDQPQHF.

This clonotype was seen ten or more times. The chain combines TRBV12-3 or TRBV12-4 with TRBJ2-6; D is undetermined. This CDR3 is built from 16 residues. The germline V and J ends were trimmed by 6 bases and 0 bases, with 12 bases remaining between them. The CDR3 sequence is CASRADPSSGANVLTF. CDR3 in DNA: TGTGCCAGCAGGGCGGACCCCAGCTCTGGGGCCAACGTCCTGACTTTC.

The rearrangement uses TRBV7-3 and TRBJ2-2; D gene unclear. Germline CDR1 is SGHTA and CDR2 is FQGTGA. Trimming removed 5 bases at V and 1 base at J, with 11 bases between. The CDR3 runs 15 residues. The CDR3 DNA reads TGTGCCAGCAGCCCTTATGGGCAGAACACCGGGGAGCTGTTTTTT. Encoded protein: CASSPYGQNTGELFF.